The rows below give T cell receptor beta chains drawn from one sample of a study of blood T cell repertoires in COVID-19. The assay was immunoSEQ multiplex PCR, and TCRdb's table has in-frame clones only and misses some. The repertoire holds about 81,000 clones, with around 96% as singletons. Sequencing was performed on peripheral blood. The receptors were sampled from a human donor with active COVID-19. The donor label of this sample is uncertain. Both conserved end residues are part of each CDR3. A D gene is named only where the DNA matches it firmly. The size field is filled for only some rows; it gives once, few, many or a size class.

>TRBV19|NA|NA|TRBJ1-5
CASSTSGNPYSNQPQHF
TGTGCCAGTAGTACGTCAGGGAACCCTTATAGCAATCAGCCCCAGCATTTT
>TRBV11-2|NA|NA|TRBJ2-4
CASSLTQGLGNIQYF
TGTGCCAGCAGCTTGACCCAGGGATTGGGAAACATTCAGTACTTC
>TRBV5-4|NA|NA|TRBJ1-5
CASSSSPVQPQHF
TGTGCCAGCAGCTCCTCCCCGGTTCAGCCCCAGCATTTT
>TRBV9|NA|NA|TRBJ2-7
CASSVGPLLPNRVSYEQYF
TGTGCCAGCAGCGTAGGCCCCCTCCTACCGAACAGGGTATCCTACGAGCAGTACTTC
>TRBV12-3/TRBV12-4|NA|NA|TRBJ2-1
CASSRGSYNEQFF
TGTGCCAGCAGTCGGGGGTCCTACAATGAGCAGTTCTTC
>TRBV7-2|NA|NA|TRBJ1-3
CASSFEAFYSGNTIYF
TGTGCCAGCAGCTTTGAAGCTTTTTATTCTGGAAACACCATATATTTT
>TRBV5-1|NA|NA|TRBJ2-5
CASSISARGWETQYF
TGCGCCAGCAGCATAAGTGCCAGGGGTTGGGAGACCCAGTACTTC
>TRBV12-3/TRBV12-4|NA|NA|TRBJ1-1
CASSVAEDTEAFF
TGTGCCAGCAGTGTCGCGGAGGACACTGAAGCTTTCTTT
>TRBV7-9|NA|NA|TRBJ2-5
CASSSEETQYF
TGTGCCAGCAGCTCTGAAGAGACCCAGTACTTC
>TRBV19|TRBD1|NA|TRBJ1-4
CASTPRTGGEKLFF
TGTGCCAGCACTCCCCGGACAGGTGGAGAAAAACTGTTTTTT
>TRBV7-9|TRBD2|NA|TRBJ2-7
CASSLGGLAGAYEQYF
TGTGCCAGCAGCTTAGGGGGACTAGCGGGAGCGTACGAGCAGTACTTC
>TRBV19|TRBD1|NA|TRBJ1-2
CASKKGTGTYGYTF
TGTGCCAGTAAGAAGGGGACAGGGACTTATGGCTACACCTTC
>TRBV7-9|TRBD2|NA|TRBJ2-3
CASSFPTTSISTDTQYF
TGTGCCAGCAGCTTCCCCACGACTAGCATAAGCACAGATACGCAGTATTTT
>TRBV5-6|TRBD1|NA|TRBJ2-3
CASSLSTGQFTDTQYF
TGTGCCAGCAGCTTGTCGACGGGACAGTTCACAGATACGCAGTATTTT
>TRBV12-5|NA|NA|TRBJ1-1
CASGLGQMNTEAFF
TGTGCTAGTGGTTTGGGACAGATGAACACTGAAGCTTTCTTT
>TRBV5-1|NA|NA|TRBJ1-1
CASKANTEAFF
TGCGCCAGCAAAGCAAACACTGAAGCTTTCTTT
>TRBV19|TRBD1|NA|TRBJ1-5
CASRPGQANQPQHF
TGTGCCAGTAGGCCGGGACAGGCCAATCAGCCCCAGCATTTT
>TRBV2|NA|NA|TRBJ2-1
CASRGQSHYNEQFF
TGTGCCAGCAGGGGGCAGTCGCACTACAATGAGCAGTTCTTC
>TRBV19|NA|NA|TRBJ1-5
CASSRREGRQPQHF
TGTGCCAGTAGTCGGAGGGAGGGAAGGCAGCCCCAGCATTTT
>TRBV7-9|NA|NA|TRBJ1-1
CASSWERGNTEAFF
TGTGCCAGCAGCTGGGAGAGAGGGAACACTGAAGCTTTCTTT
>TRBV9|TRBD1|NA|TRBJ1-3
CASSVEVGGLSGNTIYF
TGTGCCAGCAGCGTAGAAGTAGGGGGCTTATCTGGAAACACCATATATTTT
>TRBV2|NA|once|TRBJ1-5
CASSAQGGQPQHF
TGTGCCAGCAGTGCCCAGGGTGGTCAGCCCCAGCATTTT
>TRBV7-9|NA|NA|TRBJ2-1
CASSLEGGRGEQFF
TGTGCCAGCAGCTTAGAGGGAGGTAGAGGTGAGCAGTTCTTC
>TRBV15|TRBD2|NA|TRBJ2-1
CATSRGSGRAYNEQFF
TGTGCCACCAGCAGGGGTAGCGGGCGAGCCTACAATGAGCAGTTCTTC
>TRBV6-5|NA|NA|TRBJ1-5
CASSYSSDRNQPQHF
TGTGCCAGCAGTTACTCCTCGGACAGAAATCAGCCCCAGCATTTT
>TRBV29-1|NA|NA|TRBJ2-3
CSVESRVGGPDTQYF
TGCAGCGTTGAATCCCGGGTAGGAGGGCCTGATACGCAGTATTTT
>TRBV5-1|NA|once|TRBJ2-7
CASSLRSGQTSYEQYF
TGCGCCAGCAGCTTGCGCTCTGGACAGACTTCCTACGAGCAGTACTTC
>TRBV5-1|NA|once|TRBJ1-2
CASSLVGAGGSNYGYTF
TGCGCCAGCAGCTTGGTTGGGGCCGGTGGTTCTAACTATGGCTACACCTTC